Listed below are T cell receptor beta chains from one sample, sequenced in a study of blood T cell repertoires in COVID-19. Produced via immunoSEQ multiplex PCR; TCRdb's table is partial and in-frame only. The table includes about 160,000 clones, roughly 81% detected once. The specimen sequenced was peripheral blood. These receptors were obtained from an older woman with COVID-19, enrolled during active disease. CDR3s include the opening cysteine and the closing phenylalanine or tryptophan. The order of the fields is D gene, J gene, clone size, V gene, CDR3 length, CDR3 DNA, CDR3 protein. D genes are given only for firm matches. Rows give clone size only sometimes, using once, few, many, or a class for an expanded clone.

TRBD2,TRBJ2-7,few,TRBV7-9,15,TGTGCCAGCGAAACGGGGGCGGGAGGGTCCTACGAGCAGTACTTC,CASETGAGGSYEQYF
TRBD1,TRBJ1-1,.,TRBV7-6,15,TGTGCCAGCAGCTTAGGACAGGGGGCGGCGACTGAAGCTTTCTTT,CASSLGQGAATEAFF
TRBD2,TRBJ2-1,once,TRBV7-8,19,TGTGCCAGCAGCTCCCCCTGGGACTATTCGCTACGCTCCTACAATGAGCAGTTCTTC,CASSSPWDYSLRSYNEQFF
TRBD2,TRBJ2-1,once,TRBV2,15,TGTGCCAGCATTCCTCTAGCGGGGGGCTACAATGAGCAGTTCTTC,CASIPLAGGYNEQFF
.,TRBJ1-1,.,TRBV19,12,TGTGCCAGTAACAACATTAACACTGAAGCTTTCTTT,CASNNINTEAFF
TRBD2,TRBJ2-1,once,TRBV30,18,TGTGCCTGGAGTAGCCCGCGACTAGCGGGGGTCCCCGGCGGTGAGCAGTTCTTC,CAWSSPRLAGVPGGEQFF
TRBD1,TRBJ1-6,.,TRBV15,16,TGTGCCACCAGCATCTGGGGCAGGGGGTACAATTCACCCCTCCACTTT,CATSIWGRGYNSPLHF
.,TRBJ1-5,.,TRBV7-8,14,TGTGCCAGCAGCTTAGGACACGGCAATCAGCCCCAGCATTTT,CASSLGHGNQPQHF
TRBD1,TRBJ1-3,.,TRBV5-6,16,TGTGCCAGCAGCTTGACAGGGGATCTATCTGGAAACACCATATATTTT,CASSLTGDLSGNTIYF
TRBD1,TRBJ1-1,.,TRBV27,14,TGTGCCAGCAGTTTCACCTGGGACAGAAGTGAAGCTTTCTTT,CASSFTWDRSEAFF
.,TRBJ1-2,.,TRBV19,10,TGTGCCACCAAAGGAGGAGGCTACACCTTC,CATKGGGYTF
.,TRBJ1-1,few,TRBV5-1,13,TGCGCCAGCAGCTTGTGGACAAGCACTGAAGCTTTCTTT,CASSLWTSTEAFF
TRBD2,TRBJ2-3,.,TRBV9,15,TGTGCCAGCAGCGCGGCTAGCGGGAGCACAGATACGCAGTATTTT,CASSAASGSTDTQYF
.,TRBJ2-3,.,TRBV6-5,13,TGTGCCAGCAGCTGGTCGGGAGCAGATACGCAGTATTTT,CASSWSGADTQYF
TRBD2,TRBJ2-1,.,TRBV7-9,17,TGTGCCAGCAGCTCTCGGACTAGCGCCCGCTCCTACAATGAGCAGTTCTTC,CASSSRTSARSYNEQFF
.,TRBJ1-3,.,TRBV18,15,TGTGCCAGCTCACCGCAGGGTCCCCCTGGAAACACCATATATTTT,CASSPQGPPGNTIYF
TRBD1,TRBJ2-3,few,TRBV29-1,15,TGCAGCGCCTTACCTCGACAGGGTCTTTCAAATACGCAGTATTTT,CSALPRQGLSNTQYF
.,TRBJ1-1,.,TRBV10-3,12,TGTGCCATCGCCCAAGCGGGGACTGAAGCTTTCTTT,CAIAQAGTEAFF
TRBD1,TRBJ2-1,.,TRBV7-9,14,TGTGCCAGCAGCCCACAGGGGCCCCCCAATGAGCAGTTCTTC,CASSPQGPPNEQFF